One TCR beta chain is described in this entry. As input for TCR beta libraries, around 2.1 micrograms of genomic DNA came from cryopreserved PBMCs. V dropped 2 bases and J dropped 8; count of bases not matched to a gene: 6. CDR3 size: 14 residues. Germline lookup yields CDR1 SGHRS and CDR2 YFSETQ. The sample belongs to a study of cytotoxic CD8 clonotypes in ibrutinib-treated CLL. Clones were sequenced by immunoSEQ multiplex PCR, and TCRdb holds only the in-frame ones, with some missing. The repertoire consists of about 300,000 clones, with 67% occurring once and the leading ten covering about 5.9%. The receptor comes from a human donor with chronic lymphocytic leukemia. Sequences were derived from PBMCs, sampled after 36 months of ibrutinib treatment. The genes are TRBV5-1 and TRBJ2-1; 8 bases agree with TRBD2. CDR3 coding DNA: TGCGCCAGCAGCTTTTTAGCGGGGAAGGATGAGCAGTTCTTC. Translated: CASSFLAGKDEQFF.